The 32 T cell receptor beta chains listed next were all sequenced from one sample in a study of control samples from healthy donors and cancer patients. Data came from immunoSEQ multiplex PCR; TCRdb stores just in-frame clones and leaves some out. The sample includes roughly 76,000 clones, 90% to 95% seen only once; the top ten take about 5%. Sequencing used blood. The source of these receptors is a woman aged 18-29 years in good health.

This chain links TRBV10-2 with TRBJ2-1; 9 bases map to TRBD2. CDR3 length equals 16 residues. V trimming: 0 bases; J trimming: 5 bases; junction bases outside the gene matches: 5. CDR1 and CDR2 from the germline V gene are WSHSY and SAAADI. The CDR3 loop reads CASSESLAGVNNEQFF. The DNA of the CDR3 is TGCGCCAGCAGTGAGTCCTTAGCGGGGGTGAACAATGAGCAGTTCTTC.

The chain joins TRBV9 to TRBJ1-1, with D tentatively TRBD1 (5 bases). Germline V gene sequence: CDR1 SGDLS, CDR2 YYNGEE. V was shortened by 4 bases and J by 6 bases, with 22 bases between the two germline ends. The length of the CDR3 is 16 residues. CDR3 in DNA: TGTGCCAGCAGCCCCAGAGGCAAGGGGTGGATCTCTGAAGCTTTCTTT. This sequence encodes CASSPRGKGWISEAFF.

This chain links TRBV7-9 with TRBJ2-1; D is unclear. V was trimmed by 1 base and J by 7 bases, leaving 2 bases between them. The CDR3 runs to 11 residues. Germline V gene lookup returns CDR1 SEHNR and CDR2 FQNEAQ (reference sequence). CDR3 amino acids: CASSLENEQFF. The CDR3 DNA is TGTGCCAGCAGCTTAGAAAATGAGCAGTTCTTC. Variable domain in full (rest from reference TRBV7-9 and TRBJ2-1): DTGVSQNPRHKITKRGQNVTFRCDPISEHNRLYWYRQTLGQGPEFLTYFQNEAQLEKSRLLSDRFSAERPKGSFSTLEIQRTEQGDSAMYLCASSLENEQFFGPGTRLTVL.

V gene TRBV5-4 combines with J gene TRBJ1-1; D is possibly TRBD1 (5 bases). The CDR3 covers 13 residues. Between the trimmed V and J ends, which lost 0 bases and 5 bases, there was a span of 8 bases. The V gene's germline CDR1 is SGHNT and CDR2 YYREEE (reference sequence). CDR3 in DNA: TGTGCCAGCAGCTTGGTAGAGGGGACTGAAGCTTTCTTT. This codes for CASSLVEGTEAFF.

V usage is TRBV13 and J usage is TRBJ1-2; 7 bases agree with TRBD1. The J segment lost 5 bases and the V segment lost 1 base, leaving 10 bases of the junction unmatched. Germline CDR1 reads PRHDT; CDR2 reads FYEKMQ (reference sequence). This CDR3 spans 16 amino acids. The CDR3 DNA reads TGTGCCAGCAGCTTAGCTCCAGGGGGGCATCAGTATGGCTACACCTTC. This encodes CASSLAPGGHQYGYTF.

A remark on this clone: An end of the junction does not agree with germline; a read error may underlie this. The sample has other DNA sequences that encode this CDR3 too. The rearrangement joins TRBV27 to TRBJ1-4; 7 bases align to TRBD1. CDR3 length equals 15 residues. The V gene's germline CDR1 is MNHEY and CDR2 SMNVEV (reference sequence). CDR3 amino acids: CASGSQGSQVEKLFF. In DNA form, the CDR3 reads TGCGCCAGCGGCTCACAGGGGAGTCAAGTTGAAAAACTGTTTTTT.

The genes are TRBV27 and TRBJ2-3; D ambiguous. Looked up from germline, CDR1 is MNHEY and CDR2 is SMNVEV (reference sequence). The CDR3 is 13 residues long. V was shortened by 6 bases and J by 1 base, with 8 bases between the two germline ends. The CDR3 DNA sequence: TGTGCCAGCAGCCATGACCGCACAGATACGCAGTATTTT. Translated, it gives CASSHDRTDTQYF.

The chain is built from TRBV3-1 (or the pseudogene TRBV3-2) and TRBJ2-1; 8 nucleotides line up with TRBD1. Germline V gives CDR1 LGHDT, CDR2 YNNKEL (reference sequence). V trimming: 2 bases; J trimming: 7 bases; junction bases outside the gene matches: 10. The CDR3 totals 16 residues. The DNA for the CDR3 is TGTGCCAGCAGCCAAAGACAACAGGGGGTGGGGAATGAGCAGTTCTTC. Encoded protein: CASSQRQQGVGNEQFF.

The gene calls are TRBV19 and TRBJ1-2, with 7 bases lining up with TRBD1. Losses at the gene ends were 3 bases for V and 5 bases for J; bases not matched to a gene: 15. This CDR3 contains 17 residues. Germline assignment: CDR1 LNHDA and CDR2 SQIVND (reference sequence). CDR3 sequence reads: CASSIRQGAALWYGYTF. The DNA for the CDR3 is TGTGCCAGTAGTATTCGACAGGGCGCCGCTTTGTGGTATGGCTACACCTTC.

This clone was observed a handful of times. The chain links TRBV7-2 to TRBJ1-1; 7 positions agree with TRBD1. The CDR3 sequence is 14 residues long. V lost 4 bases to trimming and J lost 7 bases; unmatched junction nucleotides: 9. In germline, CDR1 is SGHTA, CDR2 FQGNSA. The CDR3 sequence: CASSWGTAKFEAFF. CDR3 nucleotide sequence: TGTGCCAGCAGCTGGGGGACAGCGAAATTTGAAGCTTTCTTT.

The CDR3 reads CASSFISSPMGQFF. The CDR3 DNA follows: TGTGCCAGTAGTTTCATATCCAGCCCTATGGGGCAGTTCTTC. J is TRBJ2-1 and V is TRBV19; unclear D gene. The length of the CDR3 is 14 residues. The germline V gene has CDR1 LNHDA and CDR2 SQIVND (reference sequence). V lost 5 bases to trimming and J lost 12 bases, with 20 bases between them.

The chain links TRBV10-3 to TRBJ2-7; D may be TRBD1 (6 bases). The V and J ends lost 5 bases and 2 bases respectively, with 10 bases between them. This CDR3 spans 13 amino acids. Germline V gene lookup returns CDR1 ENHRY and CDR2 SYGVKD. This CDR3 reads CAISRDTPYEQYF. The DNA for the CDR3 is TGTGCCATCAGTCGGGACACCCCCTACGAGCAGTACTTC.

The V call is TRBV5-1, the J call TRBJ2-5; D is undetermined. This CDR3 has 12 residues. Trimming took 0 bases from V and 5 from J, leaving 5 bases between them. Germline assignment: CDR1 SGHRS and CDR2 YFSETQ. The CDR3 sequence is CASSLAGETQYF. The CDR3 DNA is TGCGCCAGCAGCTTGGCCGGGGAGACCCAGTACTTC.

CDR3 amino acids: CASSQSGSPREQYF. The CDR3 nucleotides read TGTGCCAGCAGCCAGAGCGGGAGCCCCCGGGAGCAGTACTTC. The chain recombines TRBV7-9 with TRBJ2-7; TRBD2 agrees at 8 bases. Germline assignment: CDR1 SEHNR and CDR2 FQNEAQ (reference sequence). This CDR3 is built from 14 residues. Trimming cost V 5 bases and J 7 bases; bases outside gene matches: 10.

The chain uses TRBV20-1 and TRBJ1-2; D unclear. CDR1 and CDR2 (germline): DFQATT, SNEGSKA (reference sequence). CDR3 length: 13 amino acids. Trimming shortened V by 3 bases and J by 7 bases, and 15 bases separated the two germline ends. CDR3 coding DNA: TGCAGTGCTAGTTTCGGAATCAAGGGTGGCTACACCTTC. Residues: CSASFGIKGGYTF.

The chain joins TRBV24-1 to TRBJ2-5; TRBD2 matches 7 bases. V lost 4 bases, J lost 2 bases, and 12 bases stayed unmatched. Germline CDR1 KGHDR, CDR2 SFDVKD. This CDR3 comprises 17 residues. The CDR3 here is CATSEGIGLAVQETQYF. DNA for the CDR3: TGTGCCACCAGTGAGGGAATAGGGCTAGCGGTACAAGAGACCCAGTACTTC.

The rearrangement uses TRBV4-3 and TRBJ2-1, with TRBD1 matching 10 bases. Looked up from germline, CDR1 is LGHNA and CDR2 is YSLEER. The CDR3 totals 16 residues. The V gene end was trimmed by 3 bases and the J gene end by 4 bases; junction bases not matched to a gene: 6. Written as DNA, the CDR3 is TGCGCCAGCAGCCACCGACAGGGGGCTCGATACAATGAGCAGTTCTTC. Translated, it gives CASSHRQGARYNEQFF.

The chain links TRBV28 to TRBJ1-3, with a possible D match to TRBD1 (5 bases). Per germline, CDR1 MDHEN and CDR2 SYDVKM. V dropped 6 bases and J dropped 2 bases, with 17 bases sitting between them. The CDR3 has 16 residues. Here the CDR3 DNA reads TGTGCCAGCAGCAACGGACCGGGGGTTGCTGGAAACACCATATATTTT. Translated, it gives CASSNGPGVAGNTIYF.

The gene calls are TRBV27 and TRBJ2-7; possible D gene TRBD1, 5 bases. CDR1 MNHEY and CDR2 SMNVEV come from the germline V gene (reference sequence). The CDR3 runs 15 residues. The ends were cut back, 6 bases at V and 7 bases at J, with 22 bases in the middle. In nucleotides, the CDR3 is TGTGCCAGCAGCCGTACGACAGAGGCTTCGGGTGAGCAGTACTTC. It translates to CASSRTTEASGEQYF.

A few counts support this clone. The gene calls are TRBV4-1 and TRBJ1-5, with a tentative D call TRBD1 (6 bases). This CDR3 comprises 15 residues. Trimming stripped 0 bases from V and 6 bases from J, with 12 bases between. Germline V gene sequence: CDR1 MGHRA, CDR2 YSYEKL. The CDR3, as DNA: TGCGCCAGCAGCCAAGAGTACGGGGGGGCTCAGCCCCAGCATTTT. The encoded protein is CASSQEYGGAQPQHF.

This chain joins TRBV7-2 and TRBJ2-2; a weak D match, TRBD2 (5 bases). CDR1 is SGHTA, CDR2 FQGNSA, per germline. The CDR3 length is 14 residues. Trimming removed 5 bases at V and 9 bases at J, with 16 bases between. CDR3 coding DNA: TGTGCCAGCAGCCCTAGTACTAGACTCCGGGAGCTGTTTTTT. Its translation: CASSPSTRLRELFF.

The rearrangement joins TRBV11-3 to TRBJ1-2, with D uncertain. The germline V and J ends were trimmed by 8 bases and 5 bases, with 15 bases remaining between them. The CDR3 runs 13 residues. From germline, CDR1 is SGHNT and CDR2 YENEEA. The CDR3 DNA reads as TGTGCCAGCGCCCGGGCATATCGATATGGCTACACCTTC. It is translated as CASARAYRYGYTF.

The chain carries TRBV11-1 and TRBJ2-1; D may be TRBD2 (5 bases). Germline V gene data show CDR1 as SGHAT and CDR2 as FQDESV (reference sequence). Trimming shortened V by 0 bases and J by 2 bases, and 11 bases separated the two germline ends. This CDR3 is built from 16 residues. The DNA for the CDR3 is TGTGCCAGCAGCTTAGCCCCGGGAAGCCCCTACAATGAGCAGTTCTTC. It codes for CASSLAPGSPYNEQFF.

This clone was detected once. V is TRBV11-2 and J is TRBJ1-4; D gene uncertain. This CDR3 is built from 14 residues. Trimming took off 4 bases at V and 1 base at J, with 7 bases between the two ends. Germline CDR1 is SGHAT and CDR2 is FQNNGV. The CDR3 loop is CASSSDLTNEKLFF. In DNA, the CDR3 is TGTGCCAGCAGCTCGGACCTAACTAATGAAAAACTGTTTTTT.

In nucleotides, the CDR3 is TGCGCCAGCAGCTGGGGGAGACAGGGCCTCCCCGACACTGAAGCTTTCTTT. It specifies CASSWGRQGLPDTEAFF. The V and J genes are TRBV23-1 and TRBJ1-1; 7 bases match TRBD1. TRBV23-1 is an open reading frame, and its role is uncertain. This CDR3 has 17 residues. With V trimmed by 6 bases and J by 3 bases, 16 bases remained unmatched.

The chain combines TRBV5-1 with TRBJ1-1; D is uncertain. The CDR3 contains 12 residues. V lost 0 bases and J lost 8, with 8 bases in between. CDR1 and CDR2 from the germline V gene are SGHRS and YFSETQ. The CDR3 loop is CASSLGVKEAFF. The CDR3 DNA is TGCGCCAGCAGCTTGGGGGTTAAAGAAGCTTTCTTT.

This clone has just a few counts. The rearrangement links TRBV11-3 to TRBJ1-5; D uncertain. Per germline, CDR1 SGHNT and CDR2 YENEEA. V was trimmed by 5 bases and J by 4 bases, leaving 18 bases between them. This CDR3 has 16 amino acids. The CDR3 coding sequence is TGTGCCAGCAGCCCACGTGGTAGTCGGGCAAATCAGCCCCAGCATTTT. This codes for CASSPRGSRANQPQHF.

The genes are TRBV5-4 and TRBJ1-3, with no clear D. Trimming pared 0 bases from V and 0 bases from J, leaving 4 bases between. The CDR3 has 14 amino acids. The germline CDR1 and CDR2 sequences are SGHNT and YYREEE (reference sequence). As DNA, the CDR3 is TGTGCCAGCAGCTTGGGTTTCTCTGGAAACACCATATATTTT. Translation: CASSLGFSGNTIYF.

This clone was recorded a few times. This chain connects TRBV28 to TRBJ1-2, with D unresolved. V was cut by 6 bases and J by 5 bases, with 19 bases left in between. This CDR3 is built from 15 residues. Germline CDR1 reads MDHEN; CDR2 reads SYDVKM. CDR3 nucleotides: TGTGCCAGCAGCGCTCGGGTCCTCCTAGGATATGGCTACACCTTC. Translating gives CASSARVLLGYGYTF.

The V and J genes are TRBV5-1 and TRBJ1-6; 9 bases are shared with TRBD1. Germline V gives CDR1 SGHRS, CDR2 YFSETQ. With V trimmed by 0 bases and J by 7 bases, 5 bases remained unmatched. This CDR3 comprises 16 residues. The CDR3 bases are TGCGCCAGCAGCTTGGCCGCGGGGACAGGGAATTCACCCCTCCACTTT. Protein: CASSLAAGTGNSPLHF. Full variable domain (remainder filled in from reference TRBV5-1 and TRBJ1-6): KAGVTQTPRYLIKTRGQQVTLSCSPISGHRSVSWYQQTPGQGLQFLFEYFSETQRNKGNFPGRFSGRQFSNSRSEMNVSTLELGDSALYLCASSLAAGTGNSPLHFGNGTRLTVT.

The chain couples TRBV27 to TRBJ2-3; D is perhaps TRBD1 or TRBD2 (5 bases each). Looked up from germline, CDR1 is MNHEY and CDR2 is SMNVEV (reference sequence). The CDR3 runs to 12 residues. With 8 bases removed from V and 6 bases from J, the gap between germline ends came to 12 bases. CDR3 protein: CASGTTPDTQYF. The CDR3, as DNA: TGTGCCAGCGGGACCACACCCGATACGCAGTATTTT.

The chain joins TRBV6-5 to TRBJ1-2; the match to TRBD1 covers 7 bases. This CDR3 region has 13 residues. Germline V gives CDR1 MNHEY, CDR2 SVGAGI. V gave up 6 bases and J gave up 4 bases; unmatched junction bases: 5. As DNA, the CDR3 is TGTGCCAGCAGCGAGGACAGGTTCTATGGCTACACCTTC. Its translation: CASSEDRFYGYTF.